This T cell receptor beta chain originates from a study of T cell changes during pregnancy in multiple sclerosis (dated by TCRdb to between 2018 and 2021). Study-wide context: Changes in the T cell repertoire over the course of pregnancy were examined in this study in women with multiple sclerosis.

Regarding this clone: Its antigen remains unidentified. The record has no base qualities; no much larger clone is one base away.

The method was the immunoSEQ multiplex PCR assay. The immuneACCESS repertoire file appears here via TCRdb, limited to in-frame rearrangements. These files lack a portion of the clones; in checked studies, under half of the deficit traces to unresolved V genes, and the cause of the others is not known. A total of some 80,000 clones appear in this sample, roughly 94% of them only once. The top ten clones comprise roughly 0.13% of the sample. From the cysteine through the phenylalanine, the CDR3 covers 15 amino acids. Just CDR3 DNA is preserved here, 45 bases in frame from base 1. The germline V gene supplies CDR1 SGHTA and CDR2 FQGNSA. The trim is 5 bases for V and 7 bases for J, with a gap of 17 bases between the germline ends.

The TCR sequence derives from a female donor with multiple sclerosis, enrolled in a pregnancy study. Sequenced here: CD4+ T cells from peripheral blood mononuclear cells, sampled after pregnancy. The chain is encoded by TRBV7-2 joined to TRBJ1-4, with no confidently assigned D gene. The bases read TGTGCCAGCAGCCTAGATCGGGGTTTAGGTGAAAAACTGTTTTTT. Translated, it gives CASSLDRGLGEKLFF.